The rows below give T cell receptor beta chains drawn from one sample of a study of cytomegalovirus exposure and HLA in healthy donors. Method: immunoSEQ multiplex PCR; TCRdb's copy keeps in-frame clones and lacks some. Of more than 250,000 clones in the sample, 70% to 90% were seen once. Sequenced material: PBMCs. These receptors were collected from a woman aged 18-29 years in good health and CMV-seronegative. Both conserved end residues are part of each CDR3.

length | V | CDR3
16 | TRBV10-3 | CAISESYAGAGNTIYF
13 | TRBV6-6 | CASSLQGVRGAFF
16 | TRBV6-5 | CASSYSWGISYEKLFF
16 | TRBV5-1 | CASKRTGGIDTGELFF
15 | TRBV14 | CASSFNGQSSYEQYF
14 | TRBV7-2 | CASSLERTTGELFF
16 | TRBV7-2 | CASSYSGILSNQPQHF
16 | TRBV4-2 | CASSQEGREGQETQYF
15 | TRBV28 | CASTPGAETNTEAFF
15 | TRBV15 | CATSRVNRIPYEQYF
16 | TRBV25-1 | CASSEWRLAEDNEQFF
15 | TRBV19 | CASSISTVSYNEQFF
15 | TRBV10-3 | CAISEFSGTYNEQFF
13 | TRBV25-1 | CATKRQGAHEQYF
15 | TRBV5-4 | CASSLGTGGFYGYTF
13 | TRBV7-9 | CASSLDIFYEQYF
15 | TRBV27 | CASSLWPGGNTEAFF
14 | TRBV28 | CASSLLGGQETQYF
15 | TRBV29-1 | CSVRHRSELNNEQFF
10 | TRBV27 | CAAGIYEAFF
16 | TRBV19 | CASRSDGGRGDQPQHF
14 | TRBV18 | CASSPQGAVDIQYF
15 | TRBV5-5 | CASSLVAGYGYGYTF
15 | TRBV6-1 | CASSETPNSGYEQYF
15 | TRBV18 | CASSPKQGATYEQYF
17 | TRBV30 | CAWEKAGSRAPTDTQYF
14 | TRBV27 | CASSPQRSTYEQYF
17 | TRBV18 | CASSLAGGGGWNTEAFF
14 | TRBV6-6 | CASLTWSNTGELFF
13 | TRBV5-1 | CASSTQGDTEAFF
18 | TRBV11-1 | CASTSGGPGGHRGNEQFF
15 | TRBV9 | CASSVAGQANYGYTF
17 | TRBV11-2 | CASSFGSGTGHTYEQYF
20 | TRBV7-3 | CASSCARDTQKTTGIDTQYF
15 | TRBV2 | CASTIGLAGTGELFF
18 | TRBV5-1 | CASSPLYVEGGRPDTQYF
13 | TRBV7-2 | CASSLDGVTGYTF
17 | TRBV7-3 | CASSSTPSGGSYNEQFF
15 | TRBV11-2 | CASSGLGTSGNEQFF
17 | TRBV15 | CATSRDRGGATNEKLFF
16 | TRBV18 | CASSPGLRGYTDTQYF
17 | TRBV9 | CASSVGGTSGSDNEQFF
14 | TRBV2 | CASEWRGGNTEAFF
15 | TRBV29-1 | CSVEVPENNGYEQYF
15 | TRBV5-1 | CASSQTGDGSNTQYF
15 | TRBV6-6 | CASRVAGGPGNEQFF
15 | TRBV9 | CASSVGPGGSYEQYF
17 | TRBV7-9 | CASSKHRASSGANVLTF
14 | TRBV23-1 | CASRLRDRYYEQYF